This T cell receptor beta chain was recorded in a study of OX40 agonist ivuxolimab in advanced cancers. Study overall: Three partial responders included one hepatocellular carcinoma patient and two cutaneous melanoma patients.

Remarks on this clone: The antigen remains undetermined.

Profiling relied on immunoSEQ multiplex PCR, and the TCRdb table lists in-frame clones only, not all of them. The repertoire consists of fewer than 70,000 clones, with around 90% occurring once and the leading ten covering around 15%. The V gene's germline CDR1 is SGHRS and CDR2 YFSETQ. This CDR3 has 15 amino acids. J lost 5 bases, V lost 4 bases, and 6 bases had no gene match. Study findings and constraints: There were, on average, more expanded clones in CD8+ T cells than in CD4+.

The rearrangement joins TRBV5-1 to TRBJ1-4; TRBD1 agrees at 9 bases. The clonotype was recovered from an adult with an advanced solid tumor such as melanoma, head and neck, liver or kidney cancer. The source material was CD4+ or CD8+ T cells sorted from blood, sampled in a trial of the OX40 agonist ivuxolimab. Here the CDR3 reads CASSQGGQGNEKLFF. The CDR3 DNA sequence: TGCGCCAGCAGCCAAGGTGGACAGGGGAATGAAAAACTGTTTTTT.